The source of this TCR beta chain is a study of CD8 T cells in ankylosing spondylitis. Notes on the study in general: Reportedly, significant enrichment of disease-linked clones occurred in matched ankylosing spondylitis synovial fluid. Both synovial fluid and blood in reactive arthritis had previously been reported to carry some motif variants. Blood from ankylosing spondylitis patients appeared to carry a characteristic roughly 8-variant TCR beta motif.

V shed 5 bases and J 5 bases; nucleotides not matched to a gene: 8. Germline CDR1 and CDR2: SEHNR and FQNEAQ (reference sequence). This CDR3 contains 15 residues. TCR beta libraries were made by quantitative 5'-RACE with molecular barcodes. One entry per CDR3 protein results from TCRdb running MiXCR on the 5' RACE reads. The sample shows under 130,000 distinct CDR3 sequences, approximately 25% of them seen only once. A few counts support this clonotype. Its antigen is as yet unknown. The V and J genes are TRBV7-9 and TRBJ1-1; 10 bases align to TRBD1. The sample taken for sequencing was synovial fluid, either unsorted or a sorted T cell fraction (not recorded which). This clonotype was sampled from a male donor with ankylosing spondylitis. DNA for the CDR3: TGTGCCAGCAGCACGGGACAGGGGTGGGGAACTGAAGCTTTCTTT. Its translation: CASSTGQGWGTEAFF. Filled out from reference TRBV7-9 and TRBJ1-1, the complete variable domain reads DTGVSQNPRHKITKRGQNVTFRCDPISEHNRLYWYRQTLGQGPEFLTYFQNEAQLEKSRLLSDRFSAERPKGSFSTLEIQRTEQGDSAMYLCASSTGQGWGTEAFFGQGTRLTVV.